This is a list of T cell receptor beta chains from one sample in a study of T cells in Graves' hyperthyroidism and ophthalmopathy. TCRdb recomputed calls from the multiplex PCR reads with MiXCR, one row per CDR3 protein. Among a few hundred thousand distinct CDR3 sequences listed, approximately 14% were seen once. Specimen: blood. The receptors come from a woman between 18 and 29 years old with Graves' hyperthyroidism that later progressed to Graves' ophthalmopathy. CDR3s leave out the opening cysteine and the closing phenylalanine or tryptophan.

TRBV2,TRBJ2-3,ASSENSGWTSTDTQY
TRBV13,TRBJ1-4,ASSSRDWGKEKLF
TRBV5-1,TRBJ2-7,ASSPRQGSSYEQY
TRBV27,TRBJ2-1,ASFERQNEQF
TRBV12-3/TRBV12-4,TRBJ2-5,ASSLQAQGLQY
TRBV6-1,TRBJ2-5,ASRFTGTGDQQY
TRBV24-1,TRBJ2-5,ATSDWDSTQETQY
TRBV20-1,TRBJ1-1,SAGRGGEAF
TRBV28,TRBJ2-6,ASSFRTGDVGANVLT
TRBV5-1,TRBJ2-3,ASSLIGGTSTDTQY
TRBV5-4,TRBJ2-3,ASSPRDTADTQY
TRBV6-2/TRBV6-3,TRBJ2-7,ASSYPPGYLSYEQY
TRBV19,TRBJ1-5,ASSMGQYSNQPQH
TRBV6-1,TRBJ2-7,ASSPFGRAYEQY
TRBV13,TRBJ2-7,ASSLGQGPGEQY
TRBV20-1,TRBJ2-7,SGEPLAATYEQY